The 3 T cell receptor beta chains presented below share a single source sample, sequenced in a study of beta chain features in type 1 diabetes. General study findings and limits: TCRB CDR3s from Type 1 diabetes patients were moderately but significantly shorter in all four CD4+ subsets.

The antigens of these receptors remain unknown. Isolated RNA was reverse transcribed in full, so expressed TCRB transcripts were sequenced. TCRdb keeps only in-frame clones here, not all; method: immunoSEQ multiplex PCR. This table has a few hundred thousand clones, 16% appearing once. Sequencing was performed on naive CD4+ T cells from blood. Receptor source: a man aged 30 to 45 with type 1 diabetes.

This clone occurred a few times. The chain links TRBV5-1 to TRBJ2-5, with D perhaps given as TRBD1 or TRBD2 (5 bases each). This CDR3 is 14 amino acids long. Between the trimmed V and J ends, which lost 0 bases and 5 bases, there was a span of 11 bases. Germline values: CDR1 SGHRS, CDR2 YFSETQ. The CDR3, as DNA: TGCGCCAGCAGCTTGGGAGACAGAGGGGAGACCCAGTACTTC. Translation: CASSLGDRGETQYF.

This rearrangement joins TRBV6-5 to TRBJ2-3; D tentatively reads TRBD1 or TRBD2 (5 bases each). V lost 8 bases, J lost 2 bases, and 11 bases lay in between. Per the germline V gene, CDR1 is MNHEY and CDR2 is SVGAGI. This CDR3 contains 13 residues. CDR3 coding DNA: TGTGCCAGCCGAGCGGACATCACAGATACGCAGTATTTT. Translating gives CASRADITDTQYF.

The V and J genes are TRBV30 and TRBJ1-2; no firm D call. V shed 0 bases and J shed 9 bases, with 20 bases lying between them. The CDR3 runs 15 residues. The germline gives CDR1 GTSNPN, CDR2 SVGIG (reference sequence). CDR3: CAWSVLSSRYRSYTF. In DNA form, the CDR3 reads TGTGCCTGGAGTGTACTTTCCAGTCGCTATAGGAGCTACACCTTC.